One sample yielded the 20 T cell receptor beta chains listed below, sequenced in a study of blood T cell repertoires in COVID-19. The data were produced by immunoSEQ multiplex PCR, yet TCRdb's version contains in-frame clones alone and is incomplete. Of roughly 300,000 clones detected, more than 70% appear once; the ten largest clones hold around 1.2%. Sequencing was carried out using peripheral blood. Receptor source: a woman in her fifties or sixties with acute or convalescent COVID-19.

This clone was seen only once. The V gene is TRBV5-5, the J gene TRBJ1-5; weak D call: TRBD1 (5 bases). The CDR3 is 14 amino acids. In germline, CDR1 is SGHKS, CDR2 YYEKEE (reference sequence). The germline V and J ends were trimmed by 3 bases and 7 bases, with 14 bases remaining between them. CDR3 protein: CASSWDQAGQPQHF. The CDR3 DNA reads as TGTGCCAGCAGCTGGGACCAGGCGGGACAGCCCCAGCATTTT.

This clone was seen more than once but under ten times. The chain joins TRBV30 to TRBJ1-4, with 7 nucleotides matching TRBD1. The CDR3 length is 17 residues. Germline assignment: CDR1 GTSNPN and CDR2 SVGIG (reference sequence). Trimming at V came to 4 bases and at J to 0 bases, leaving 11 bases not matched to a gene. The CDR3 region has the DNA TGTGCCTGGACCGAACACGGGACAGCTGCAACTAATGAAAAACTGTTTTTT. Its translation is CAWTEHGTAATNEKLFF.

The rearrangement uses TRBV9 and TRBJ2-1; D might be TRBD2 (5 bases). The CDR3 length is 15 residues. Trimming stripped 0 bases from V and 1 base from J, with 8 bases between. Looked up from germline, CDR1 is SGDLS and CDR2 is YYNGEE. The chain's CDR3 is CASSVAEGSYNEQFF. CDR3 DNA sequence: TGTGCCAGCAGCGTAGCCGAGGGTTCCTACAATGAGCAGTTCTTC.

V usage is TRBV6-5 and J usage is TRBJ1-2; 9 nucleotides match TRBD1. The CDR3 is 14 residues long. The V gene's germline CDR1 is MNHEY and CDR2 SVGAGI. V lost 4 bases to trimming and J lost 6 bases; unmatched junction nucleotides: 6. Here the CDR3 DNA reads TGTGCCAGCAGTTTGGGCAGACAGGGGGATGGCTACACCTTC. This translates into CASSLGRQGDGYTF.

For this clone: This same CDR3 is encoded by further DNA sequences in the sample. This chain joins TRBV29-1 and TRBJ1-2; 7 bases agree with TRBD1. Germline V gene data show CDR1 as SQVTM and CDR2 as ANQGSEA. Losses at the gene ends were 6 bases for V and 2 bases for J; bases not matched to a gene: 6. The CDR3 totals 13 residues. As DNA, the CDR3 is TGCAGCGTCCCAGACAGGGCAAACTATGGCTACACCTTC. Protein sequence: CSVPDRANYGYTF. The full variable domain, its missing parts supplied by reference TRBV29-1 and TRBJ1-2, is SAVISQKPSRDICQRGTSLTIQCQVDSQVTMMFWYRQQPGQSLTLIATANQGSEATYESGFVIDKFPISRPNLTFSTLTVSNMSPEDSSIYLCSVPDRANYGYTFGSGTRLTVV.

This chain joins TRBV5-1 and TRBJ1-5, with D perhaps TRBD1 (5 bases). V was pared by 4 bases and J by 1 base, with 12 bases between. The germline CDR1 and CDR2 sequences are SGHRS and YFSETQ. The CDR3 consists of 15 residues. The CDR3 nucleotides read TGCGCCAGCAGCCCGGGGACTGAGAGCAATCAGCCCCAGCATTTT. Its protein is CASSPGTESNQPQHF.

The sample holds a few counts of this clone. This chain uses TRBV19 with TRBJ2-1; TRBD2 might be the D (6 bases). Deletions cut 0 bases from V and 1 base from J, with 10 bases between. The CDR3 runs 16 residues. The germline CDR1 and CDR2 sequences are LNHDA and SQIVND (reference sequence). CDR3: CASSIDAGRSYNEQFF. The CDR3 nucleotides read TGTGCCAGTAGTATAGACGCGGGGCGTTCCTACAATGAGCAGTTCTTC.

Comments on this clone: This same CDR3 is encoded by further DNA sequences in the sample. The genes are TRBV3-1 (or the pseudogene TRBV3-2) and TRBJ1-5, with D uncertain. The germline gives CDR1 LGHDT, CDR2 YNNKEL (reference sequence). This CDR3 is built from 15 residues. V gave up 3 bases and J gave up 2 bases, with 11 bases separating them. CDR3 nucleotide sequence: TGTGCCAGCAGCCAGGGCGGCGGGGGCAATCAGCCCCAGCATTTT. It encodes CASSQGGGGNQPQHF.

The chain couples TRBV3-1 (or the pseudogene TRBV3-2) to TRBJ1-2, with a possible D match to TRBD1 (6 bases). V was pared by 0 bases and J by 5 bases, with 10 bases between. The germline CDR1 and CDR2 sequences are LGHDT and YNNKEL (reference sequence). This CDR3 region has 14 residues. In DNA, the CDR3 is TGTGCCAGCAGCCAAGATACACAGGGTTATGGCTACACCTTC. Protein sequence: CASSQDTQGYGYTF.

The chain carries TRBV5-1 and TRBJ1-3, with a weak D call TRBD1 (5 bases). CDR3 length: 15 amino acids. Germline V CDR1 and CDR2: SGHRS, YFSETQ. The V end lost 3 bases, the J end lost 3 bases, and 13 bases lay between the germline ends. The CDR3 here is CASSSMGLVGNTIYF. The CDR3 nucleotides are TGCGCCAGCAGCTCGATGGGGCTCGTTGGAAACACCATATATTTT.

This clone showed up just a few times. This chain uses TRBV6-5 with TRBJ1-1; no definite D call. Trimming left V 7 bases short and J 5 bases short, with 8 bases between. The germline gives CDR1 MNHEY, CDR2 SVGAGI. This CDR3 is built from 11 residues. CDR3 loop: CASTGGTEAFF. CDR3 DNA sequence: TGTGCCAGCACAGGAGGAACTGAAGCTTTCTTT.

CDR3 nucleotides: TGTGCCAGCTCACCAAACACAGGGTTTGATAATTCACCCCTCCACTTT. This gives the protein CASSPNTGFDNSPLHF. The chain joins TRBV18 to TRBJ1-6; possible D gene TRBD1, 6 bases. Trimming pared 2 bases from V and 5 bases from J, leaving 13 bases between. Germline-derived CDR1 and CDR2 are KGHSH and LQKENI. This CDR3 spans 16 amino acids.

V gene TRBV9 combines with J gene TRBJ2-7; maybe TRBD1 (5 bases). Germline assignment: CDR1 SGDLS and CDR2 YYNGEE. V was pared by 1 base and J by 6 bases, with 14 bases between. The CDR3 runs to 14 residues. The DNA for the CDR3 is TGTGCCAGCAGCGTACAGGGTGCGGTGGGCGAGCAGTACTTC. It translates to CASSVQGAVGEQYF.

The gene calls are TRBV12-3 or TRBV12-4 and TRBJ2-5; 9 nucleotides match TRBD2. This CDR3 contains 13 residues. V lost 8 bases and J lost 3; bases outside the gene matches: 4. The CDR3 coding sequence is TGTGCCAGCGGACTAGCGAACGAAGAGACCCAGTACTTC. Translated: CASGLANEETQYF.

The chain is built from TRBV6-5 and TRBJ2-7; the match to TRBD1 covers 10 bases. This CDR3 region has 14 residues. Germline values: CDR1 MNHEY, CDR2 SVGAGI. The J segment lost 1 base and the V segment lost 7 bases, leaving 4 bases of the junction unmatched. The CDR3 DNA is TGTGCCAGCAAGGGGACAGGGGTTTCCTACGAGCAGTACGTC. As protein: CASKGTGVSYEQYV.

This clone was detected only once. The chain has TRBV11-2 and TRBJ2-7; 11 bases match TRBD2. Trimming cost V 4 bases and J 4 bases; bases outside gene matches: 9. The CDR3 has 16 residues. Germline-derived CDR1 and CDR2 are SGHAT and FQNNGV. The DNA for the CDR3 is TGTGCCAGCAGCTCACTTACTAGCGGGAGTTGGTACGAGCAGTACTTC. It is translated as CASSSLTSGSWYEQYF.

This chain uses TRBV5-6 with TRBJ2-7, with TRBD1 matching 7 bases. From germline, CDR1 is SGHDT and CDR2 YYEEEE. The ends lost 4 bases at V and 2 bases at J; junction bases unmatched: 3. This CDR3 contains 13 residues. CDR3: CASSIGTAYEQYF. Here the CDR3 DNA reads TGTGCCAGCAGCATCGGGACAGCCTACGAGCAGTACTTC.

There are a few counts of this clone. The V gene is TRBV19, the J gene TRBJ1-3; no reliable D call. CDR1 and CDR2 from the germline V gene are LNHDA and SQIVND (reference sequence). The V end was cut by 2 bases, the J end by 2 bases, with 7 bases between. The CDR3 totals 14 residues. The CDR3: CASSIRAPGNTIYF. The CDR3 DNA sequence: TGTGCCAGTAGTATAAGAGCCCCTGGAAACACCATATATTTT.

This sequence joins TRBV5-4 and TRBJ2-5, with D tentatively TRBD2 (6 bases). The CDR3 totals 14 residues. Trimming left V 1 base short and J 5 bases short, with 12 bases between. Germline CDR1 SGHNT, CDR2 YYREEE (reference sequence). The CDR3 loop reads CASSLRAEGETQYF. In DNA form, the CDR3 reads TGTGCCAGCAGCTTGCGGGCGGAGGGGGAGACCCAGTACTTC.

The gene calls are TRBV30 and TRBJ1-2; TRBD1 is a possible D gene (6 bases). The CDR3 has 13 residues. Deletions cut 4 bases from V and 8 bases from J, with 17 bases between. The germline gives CDR1 GTSNPN, CDR2 SVGIG (reference sequence). CDR3 in amino acids: CAWTPSGGQGYTF. The CDR3 DNA reads TGTGCCTGGACTCCCTCGGGGGGGCAGGGCTACACCTTC.